These T cell receptor beta chains were read from a single sample in a study of OX40 agonist ivuxolimab in advanced cancers. Sequencing was performed with immunoSEQ multiplex PCR; in TCRdb, only in-frame clones are kept and a portion is missing. This sample has around 54,000 clones, with 91% found just once. The sequencing here drew on CD4+ or CD8+ T cells sorted from blood, taken in a trial of the OX40 agonist ivuxolimab. Receptors were obtained from an adult with an advanced solid tumor such as melanoma, head and neck, liver or kidney cancer. CDR3s include the opening cysteine and the closing phenylalanine or tryptophan. The D gene is left open where the match is weak. Clone size is not always given. Where it is, it says once, few, many or a class for expanded clones.

d_call	v_call	clone_size	j_call	cdr3_aa	cdr3_nt
TRBD1	TRBV7-9	.	TRBJ1-2	CASSSGTGIYGYTF	TGTGCCAGCAGCTCCGGGACAGGGATATATGGCTACACCTTC
TRBD1	TRBV5-5	.	TRBJ2-7	CASSRGTGSYEQYF	TGTGCCAGCAGCCGAGGGACAGGTTCCTACGAGCAGTACTTC
.	TRBV9	.	TRBJ2-5	CASSPDREETQYF	TGTGCCAGCAGTCCGGACAGAGAAGAGACCCAGTACTTC
.	TRBV19	.	TRBJ1-5	CASSIIGQGWQPQHF	TGTGCCAGTAGTATTATAGGGCAGGGGTGGCAGCCCCAGCATTTT
.	TRBV7-2	few	TRBJ1-6	CASSSTETPSSYNSPLHF	TGTGCCAGCAGCTCAACAGAGACCCCGAGCTCCTATAATTCACCCCTCCACTTT
.	TRBV5-6	once	TRBJ2-7	CASSRPTMESYEQYF	TGTGCCAGCAGCCGTCCCACAATGGAGTCCTACGAGCAGTACTTC
.	TRBV6-1	.	TRBJ2-7	CASSYEQYF	TGTGCCAGCTCCTACGAGCAGTACTTC
.	TRBV13	.	TRBJ2-6	CASSPPAGSSGANVLTF	TGTGCCAGCAGCCCCCCCGCAGGCTCTTCTGGGGCCAACGTCCTGACTTTC
.	TRBV6-5	.	TRBJ2-5	CASSLGGVGETQYF	TGTGCCAGCAGCCTCGGAGGGGTAGGGGAGACCCAGTACTTC
TRBD1	TRBV7-9	.	TRBJ2-2	CASSSGNLGTGFTGELFF	TGTGCCAGCAGCTCGGGCAATCTCGGGACAGGGTTCACCGGGGAGCTGTTTTTT
.	TRBV2	many	TRBJ2-7	CASSESPGTYEQYF	TGTGCCAGCAGTGAATCACCGGGTACCTACGAGCAGTACTTC
.	TRBV2	.	TRBJ2-3	CASSGLTQYF	TGTGCCAGCAGTGGACTTACGCAGTATTTT
TRBD2	TRBV6-4	.	TRBJ2-3	CASSDSAGGSTDTQYF	TGTGCCAGCAGTGACTCAGCGGGGGGTAGCACAGATACGCAGTATTTT
TRBD1	TRBV5-4	.	TRBJ1-1	CASSLAGGDTEAFF	TGTGCCAGCAGCTTGGCAGGGGGCGACACTGAAGCTTTCTTT
TRBD2	TRBV19	.	TRBJ2-1	CASRVVGLAWDEQFF	TGTGCCAGTAGGGTAGTGGGACTAGCGTGGGATGAGCAGTTCTTC
.	TRBV6-5	.	TRBJ1-1	CASSYAGGPNTEAFF	TGTGCCAGCAGTTACGCTGGGGGACCCAACACTGAAGCTTTCTTT
.	TRBV30	.	TRBJ2-7	CAWSRASYEQYF	TGTGCCTGGAGCCGGGCCTCCTACGAGCAGTACTTC
.	TRBV29-1	.	TRBJ2-7	CSVEDGQGSYEQYF	TGCAGCGTTGAAGATGGGCAGGGGAGCTACGAGCAGTACTTC
.	TRBV6-1	.	TRBJ1-2	CASSDTGLTNYGYTF	TGTGCCAGCAGTGACACGGGTCTTACTAACTATGGCTACACCTTC
.	TRBV29-1	.	TRBJ1-3	CSVEDGSSGNTIYF	TGCAGCGTTGAAGATGGGAGCTCTGGAAACACCATATATTTT
.	TRBV4-3	.	TRBJ2-7	CASSQDQGVYEQYF	TGCGCCAGCAGCCAAGATCAGGGAGTCTACGAGCAGTACTTC
.	TRBV5-1	.	TRBJ1-4	CASSRGDFVRGTNEKLFF	TGCGCCAGCAGTAGGGGTGATTTTGTTCGCGGTACTAATGAAAAACTGTTTTTT
.	TRBV9	.	TRBJ2-1	CASSVRSDYNEQFF	TGTGCCAGCAGCGTTAGGTCCGACTACAATGAGCAGTTCTTC
.	TRBV11-3	.	TRBJ2-7	CASSLGQALFYEQYF	TGTGCCAGCAGCTTAGGACAGGCGCTATTCTACGAGCAGTACTTC
.	TRBV6-5	.	TRBJ2-7	CASSHTHGYEQYF	TGTGCCAGCAGTCATACGCATGGTTACGAGCAGTACTTC
.	TRBV28	.	TRBJ2-7	CASSLVGLTYEQYF	TGTGCCAGCAGTTTAGTGGGACTTACCTACGAGCAGTACTTC
.	TRBV7-2	.	TRBJ2-7	CASSLAALAAYEQYF	TGTGCCAGCAGCTTAGCGGCGCTAGCAGCCTACGAGCAGTACTTC
.	TRBV5-4	.	TRBJ2-5	CASSPRDSETSLLKETQYF	TGTGCCAGCAGCCCGAGGGACAGTGAGACTAGCCTACTCAAAGAGACCCAGTACTTC
.	TRBV19	.	TRBJ2-5	CASSPGETQYF	TGTGCCAGTTCTCCAGGAGAGACCCAGTACTTC
.	TRBV7-9	.	TRBJ2-7	CASSFDYEQYF	TGTGCCAGCAGTTTTGATTACGAGCAGTACTTC
.	TRBV7-8	.	TRBJ2-3	CASSLPGVLADTQYF	TGTGCCAGCAGCTTACCGGGAGTCTTGGCAGATACGCAGTATTTT
.	TRBV7-9	.	TRBJ2-3	CASSLAPTDTQYF	TGTGCCAGCAGCTTAGCCCCGACAGATACGCAGTATTTT
.	TRBV5-1	few	TRBJ1-2	CASSLPQGVYGYTF	TGCGCCAGCAGCTTGCCCCAGGGAGTTTATGGCTACACCTTC
TRBD1	TRBV19	.	TRBJ2-1	CASSIATHRGNEQFF	TGTGCCAGTAGTATAGCGACCCACAGGGGGAATGAGCAGTTCTTC
.	TRBV4-3	.	TRBJ2-7	CASSQGSGSYEQYF	TGCGCCAGCAGCCAAGGGTCAGGCTCCTACGAGCAGTACTTC
TRBD2	TRBV7-8	.	TRBJ2-1	CASSFLTSGTYNEQFF	TGTGCCAGCAGCTTTCTAACTAGCGGGACCTACAATGAGCAGTTCTTC
TRBD1	TRBV4-3	.	TRBJ2-2	CASSQDGQVVTGELFF	TGCGCCAGCAGCCAAGACGGACAGGTAGTCACCGGGGAGCTGTTTTTT
TRBD2	TRBV5-1	.	TRBJ2-7	CASSLGSGGTYEQYF	TGCGCCAGCAGCTTGGGTAGCGGGGGGACCTACGAGCAGTACTTC
.	TRBV27	.	TRBJ1-2	CASSFQGANYGYTF	TGTGCCAGCAGTTTCCAAGGGGCTAACTATGGCTACACCTTC